This is a list of T cell receptor beta chains from one sample in a study of shared clonotypes between healthy human individuals. The repertoire was sequenced with immunoSEQ multiplex PCR; TCRdb's copy has only in-frame clones and lacks some. The data show 2 million to 2.5 million clones, over 85% seen once. Sequencing input: naive CD4+ T cells from PBMCs. The receptors come from a man aged 18 to 29 in good health. Some clones in this sample may be carry-over from other donors' samples. Each CDR3 is given with its conserved first and last residue. The D gene is left open where the match is weak. Clone size is stated in some rows and not others, as once, few, many or a class when expanded.

TRBJ1-3	TRBV7-8	-	-	CASSLVRSSSSGNTIYF	TGTGCCAGCAGCTTAGTCAGGAGTTCCAGCTCTGGAAACACCATATATTTT
TRBJ2-7	TRBV19	-	-	CASSMTEGGPAYEQYF	TGTGCCAGTAGTATGACGGAGGGGGGGCCCGCCTACGAGCAGTACTTC
TRBJ1-1	TRBV11-2	-	-	CASSLRPRGREDTEAFF	TGTGCCAGCAGCTTACGCCCCAGGGGCAGGGAGGACACTGAAGCTTTCTTT
TRBJ2-5	TRBV2	-	TRBD2	CASIGIAGKQETQYF	TGTGCCAGCATTGGAATAGCGGGAAAGCAAGAGACCCAGTACTTC
TRBJ2-5	TRBV4-3	-	TRBD2	CASSLGRGGIQETQYF	TGCGCCAGCAGCCTCGGAAGGGGAGGGATCCAAGAGACCCAGTACTTC
TRBJ2-7	TRBV18	-	-	CASSPPESYEQYF	TGTGCCAGCTCACCACCGGAAAGCTACGAGCAGTACTTC
TRBJ2-3	TRBV28	-	TRBD2	CASSFFGGSETDTQYF	TGTGCCAGCAGTTTCTTCGGCGGGAGCGAAACAGATACGCAGTATTTT
TRBJ1-2	TRBV6-1	-	-	CASSVVGNYGYTF	TGTGCCAGCAGTGTGGTTGGAAACTATGGCTACACCTTC
TRBJ1-4	TRBV5-1	once	-	CASSLGQVLGEKLFF	TGCGCCAGCAGCTTGGGGCAGGTTTTGGGCGAAAAACTGTTTTTT
TRBJ2-7	TRBV5-1	-	TRBD2	CASSTSGSYEQYF	TGCGCCAGCAGTACTAGCGGCTCCTACGAGCAGTACTTC
TRBJ1-5	TRBV10-3	-	-	CAISRDRSNQPQHF	TGTGCCATCAGTAGAGACAGAAGCAATCAGCCCCAGCATTTT
TRBJ2-1	TRBV27	-	TRBD1	CASSDRDRVFF	TGTGCCAGCAGTGACCGGGACAGGGTCTTCTTC